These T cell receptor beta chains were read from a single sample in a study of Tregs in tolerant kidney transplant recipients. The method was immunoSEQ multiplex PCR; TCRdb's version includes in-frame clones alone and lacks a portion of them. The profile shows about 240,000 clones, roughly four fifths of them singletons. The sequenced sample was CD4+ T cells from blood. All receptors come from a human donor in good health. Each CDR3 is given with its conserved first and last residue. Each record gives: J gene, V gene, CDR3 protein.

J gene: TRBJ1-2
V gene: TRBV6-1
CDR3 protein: CASSEGTEANYGYTF

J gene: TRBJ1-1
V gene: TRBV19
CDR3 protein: CASSMGQGNRAFF

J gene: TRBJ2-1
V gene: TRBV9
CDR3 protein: CASSGRRGNEQFF

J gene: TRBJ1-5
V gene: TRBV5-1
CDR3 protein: CASSLSAGGNQPQHF

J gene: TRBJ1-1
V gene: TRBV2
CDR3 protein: CASSGVSSTAEAFF

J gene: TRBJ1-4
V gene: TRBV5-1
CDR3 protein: CASRYDRGPEKLFF

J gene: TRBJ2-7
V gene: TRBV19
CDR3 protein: CASSPTRDRGNEQYF

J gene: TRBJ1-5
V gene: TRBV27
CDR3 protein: CASSYGRAQPQHF

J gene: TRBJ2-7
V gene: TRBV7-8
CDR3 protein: CASSLDQAGYEQYF

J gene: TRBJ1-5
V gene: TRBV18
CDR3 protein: CASSPTGGVNQPQHF

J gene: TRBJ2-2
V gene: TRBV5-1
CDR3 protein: CASRGLTNTGELFF

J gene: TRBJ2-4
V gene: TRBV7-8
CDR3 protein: CASSFNRTILAKNIQYF

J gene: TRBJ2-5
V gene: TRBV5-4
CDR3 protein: CASRSDRGRLETQYF

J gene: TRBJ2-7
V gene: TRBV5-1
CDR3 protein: CASSLRDSLYEQYF